This T cell receptor beta chain was found in a study of cytotoxic CD8 clonotypes in ibrutinib-treated CLL. Looking at the study overall: It was after a median about 11 months of treatment, range 6 to 36, that response samples were taken.

Study-level points and caveats: Among the clonotypes, public ones were uncommon and contracted or held stable on treatment. Sustained-remission and progressing patients had unequal sampling times.

In the case of this clone: Its antigen is unknown.

The CDR3 is made up of 17 amino acids. Clones were sequenced by immunoSEQ multiplex PCR, and TCRdb holds only the in-frame ones, with some missing. The sample includes under 300,000 clones, 60% to 75% of them seen just once. With cryopreserved PBMCs as the source, 1.5 to 2 micrograms of genomic DNA went to TCR beta libraries. The V gene is TRBV1, the J gene TRBJ2-1; the table's TRBD2 call for D was not verified on the DNA. TRBV1 is recorded as a pseudogene. This clonotype was sampled from a human donor with chronic lymphocytic leukemia. Sequences were derived from PBMCs, sampled after 24 months of ibrutinib treatment. For the CDR3, the DNA is TGCACCAGCAGCCAAGGGACTAGCGGGAGGGCCATGGATGAGCAGTTCTTC. Its protein product is CTSSQGTSGRAMDEQFF.